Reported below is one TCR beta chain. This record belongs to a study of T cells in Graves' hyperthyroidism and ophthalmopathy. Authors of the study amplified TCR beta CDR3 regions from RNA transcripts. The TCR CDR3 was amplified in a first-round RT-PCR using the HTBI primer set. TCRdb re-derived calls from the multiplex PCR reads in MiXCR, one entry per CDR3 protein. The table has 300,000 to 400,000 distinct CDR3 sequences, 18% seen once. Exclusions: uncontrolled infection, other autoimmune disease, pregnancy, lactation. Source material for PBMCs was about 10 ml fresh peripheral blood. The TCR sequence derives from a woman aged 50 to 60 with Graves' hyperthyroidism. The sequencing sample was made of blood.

The CDR3 coding sequence is TGTGCCAGTAGTCCCGGGGAGCAGTACGTC. Protein product: CASSPGEQYV. J is TRBJ2-7 and V is TRBV19; D remains ambiguous. The CDR3 is made up of 10 amino acids. The V and J ends lost 5 bases and 7 bases respectively, with 6 bases between them. Germline loops: CDR1 LNHDA, CDR2 SQIVND (reference sequence).